The rows below give T cell receptor beta chains drawn from one sample of a study of T cells in Graves' hyperthyroidism and ophthalmopathy. TCRdb fed the multiplex PCR reads into MiXCR, producing one record per CDR3 protein. Here the sample spans hundreds of thousands of distinct CDR3 sequences, 15% to 19% being singletons. The sequenced sample consisted of blood. All receptors come from a woman aged 18-35 years with Graves' hyperthyroidism. Both conserved end residues are part of each CDR3. A D gene is named only where the DNA matches it firmly. Rows give clone size only sometimes, using once, few, many, or a class for an expanded clone.

j_call,d_call,clone_size,v_call,cdr3_aa,cdr3_nt
TRBJ2-5,TRBD2,few,TRBV3-1,CASSHSGGGQETQYF,TGTGCCAGCAGCCATTCCGGGGGGGGTCAAGAGACCCAGTACTTC
TRBJ2-7,TRBD2,many,TRBV6-1,CASSSPGLAGTYEQYF,TGTGCCAGCAGTTCCCCGGGACTAGCGGGCACCTACGAGCAGTACTTC
TRBJ1-5,.,few,TRBV24-1,CATQLGGDQPQHF,TGTGCCACCCAACTCGGCGGGGATCAGCCCCAGCATTTT
TRBJ2-1,.,.,TRBV19,CASSISSRGEQFF,TGTGCCAGTAGTATCTCATCCCGAGGTGAGCAGTTCTTC
TRBJ1-2,TRBD1,.,TRBV2,CASSPDTGTGGVYGHTF,TGTGCCAGCAGTCCTGACACCGGGACAGGGGGCGTCTATGGCCACACCTTC
TRBJ2-7,.,few,TRBV19,CASSREGGGEQYF,TGTGCCAGTAGTAGGGAGGGGGGAGGCGAGCAGTACTTC
TRBJ1-5,TRBD1,many,TRBV12-3/TRBV12-4,CASSSTGAVGSQPQHF,TGTGCCAGCAGCTCGACAGGGGCGGTCGGAAGCCAGCCCCAGCATTTT
TRBJ2-7,.,many,TRBV7-2,CASSRGLTGFGEQYF,TGTGCCAGCAGTCGAGGGCTGACGGGGTTTGGGGAGCAGTACTTC
TRBJ2-5,TRBD1,many,TRBV4-2,CASSQQGAGEETQYF,TGTGCCAGCAGCCAACAGGGGGCAGGTGAAGAGACCCAGTACTTC
TRBJ2-1,.,many,TRBV11-3,CASSLEFSWAEQFF,TGTGCCAGCAGCTTAGAATTTTCGTGGGCTGAGCAGTTCTTC
TRBJ1-5,.,many,TRBV2,CATKGGSNQPQHF,TGTGCCACCAAGGGGGGTAGCAATCAGCCCCAGCATTTT
TRBJ2-7,.,many,TRBV6-2/TRBV6-3,CASSYTAPYEQYF,TGTGCCAGCAGTTACACCGCCCCCTACGAGCAGTACTTC
TRBJ2-7,.,.,TRBV3-1,CASSPASVRDWSYEQYF,TGTGCCAGCAGCCCGGCCAGTGTTAGGGACTGGTCCTACGAGCAGTACTTC
TRBJ2-1,.,.,TRBV24-1,CATSDLRGNEQFF,TGTGCCACCAGTGATTTGAGGGGGAATGAGCAGTTCTTC
TRBJ2-1,TRBD2,few,TRBV29-1,CSVGTSRVNEQFF,TGCAGCGTTGGGACTAGCAGGGTTAATGAGCAGTTCTTC
TRBJ2-5,TRBD1,.,TRBV29-1,CSVQPWTGAQETQYF,TGCAGCGTTCAGCCCTGGACAGGGGCGCAAGAGACCCAGTACTTC
TRBJ1-4,.,many,TRBV12-3/TRBV12-4,CASSLYTTNEKLFF,TGTGCCAGCAGTTTGTATACAACTAATGAAAAACTGTTTTTT
TRBJ2-1,.,many,TRBV27,CASSLSSTHNEQFF,TGTGCCAGCAGTTTATCTAGCACGCACAATGAGCAGTTCTTC
TRBJ2-3,TRBD2,many,TRBV12-5,CASGPGLAGGRRARDTQYF,TGTGCTAGTGGTCCGGGACTAGCGGGGGGGCGACGAGCTAGGGATACGCAGTATTTT
TRBJ1-4,TRBD1,many,TRBV18,CASSPPGTGLNEKLFF,TGTGCCAGCTCACCACCGGGGACAGGCCTTAATGAAAAACTGTTTTTT
TRBJ2-3,TRBD2,many,TRBV5-5,CASSFLAGEGTQYF,TGTGCCAGCAGCTTTCTGGCGGGAGAGGGTACGCAGTATTTT
TRBJ1-1,TRBD1,many,TRBV24-1,CATSEGQGENTEAFF,TGTGCCACCAGTGAGGGACAGGGGGAGAACACTGAAGCTTTCTTT
TRBJ2-4,TRBD2,.,TRBV4-3,CASSHVFSSGRAADIQYF,TGCGCCAGCAGCCACGTATTTTCTAGCGGGAGGGCCGCAGACATTCAGTACTTC
TRBJ2-5,TRBD2,.,TRBV3-1,CASSHAGGGSGGRETQYF,TGTGCCAGCAGCCATGCCGGTGGAGGTAGCGGGGGCCGAGAGACCCAGTACTTC
TRBJ2-5,.,many,TRBV12-3/TRBV12-4,CASSWGVNEETQYF,TGTGCCAGCAGCTGGGGGGTAAATGAGGAGACCCAGTACTTC
TRBJ1-5,.,few,TRBV12-5,CASGLNQPQHF,TGTGCTAGTGGTTTAAATCAGCCCCAGCATTTT
TRBJ2-5,TRBD2,many,TRBV5-5,CASSSAGIQETQYF,TGTGCCAGCAGCTCAGCGGGGATCCAAGAGACCCAGTACTTC
TRBJ2-1,.,.,TRBV7-9,CGSSPFSHSYNEQFF,TGTGGCAGCAGCCCATTTTCACATTCCTACAATGAGCAGTTCTTC
TRBJ1-2,.,many,TRBV12-3/TRBV12-4,CASTLYPGETDGYTF,TGTGCCAGCACCCTTTACCCAGGGGAAACGGATGGCTACACCTTC
TRBJ2-2,.,.,TRBV2,CASGGAGRNTGELFF,TGTGCCAGCGGGGGGGCAGGGAGGAACACCGGGGAGCTGTTTTTT
TRBJ2-2,.,many,TRBV19,CASRGSTGELFF,TGTGCCAGTAGGGGAAGCACCGGGGAGCTGTTTTTT
TRBJ1-3,TRBD1,many,TRBV12-5,CASGSRQGLVGNTIYF,TGTGCTAGTGGAAGTCGACAGGGCTTGGTTGGAAACACCATATATTTT
TRBJ2-1,TRBD2,.,TRBV7-3,CASSLWRARSGGAGNEQFF,TGTGCCAGCAGCTTATGGAGGGCTCGTAGCGGGGGGGCGGGAAATGAGCAGTTCTTC
TRBJ2-7,TRBD2,.,TRBV11-2,CASSTSSGGAYEQYF,TGTGCCAGCAGCACATCTAGCGGGGGGGCCTACGAGCAGTACTTC
TRBJ2-5,TRBD2,many,TRBV9,CASSVVAGGLQETQYF,TGTGCCAGCAGCGTAGTAGCGGGAGGGCTCCAGGAGACCCAGTACTTC